This T cell receptor beta chain was documented in a study of blood T cells in healthy people across ages. V lost 0 bases and J lost 7, with 15 bases in between. Germline V gene sequence: CDR1 LGHDT, CDR2 YNNKEL (reference sequence). This CDR3 is 15 amino acids long. Every donor provided around 9.5 milliliters of peripheral blood. Then a second PCR, running roughly 7 to 11 cycles, was carried out with a sample-barcoded 5' primer and a J-beta primer mix. Each CDR3 protein is one row after TCRdb ran MiXCR on the 5' RACE reads. The sample lists 700,000 or so distinct CDR3 sequences; around 38% were seen once.

This chain connects TRBV3-1 to TRBJ1-2; D gene ambiguous. The sequenced sample was blood. The receptor was derived from an elderly man in good health. CDR3 sequence: CASSQDRPGWGGYTF. CDR3 nucleotide sequence: TGTGCCAGCAGCCAAGATAGGCCGGGATGGGGTGGCTACACCTTC.